The clone carrying this T cell receptor beta chain showed up just a few times. In TCRdb, the 5' RACE reads were re-called with MiXCR into one record per CDR3 protein. The sample has 180,000 or so distinct CDR3 sequences; under 14% are singletons. Looked up from germline, CDR1 is DFQATT and CDR2 is SNEGSKA (reference sequence). This CDR3 comprises 14 residues. The V gene lost 3 bases and the J gene lost 4 bases, with 12 bases spanning the gap. This record belongs to a study of T-cell memory formation after mild COVID-19. This sequence joins TRBV20-1 and TRBJ2-2; D possibly matches TRBD1 or TRBD2 (5 bases each). Sequencing input: PBMCs or a T cell subset sorted from them (not recorded which). This sequence was found in a man between 18 and 29 years old who had mild COVID-19 (a few samples of this study predate the infection). Cell type and time point are not known. The CDR3 DNA reads TGCAGTGCTAGCGAGGGGATGAGCACCGGGGAGCTGTTTTTT. It translates to CSASEGMSTGELFF.